This T cell receptor beta chain came from a study of blood T cell repertoires in COVID-19. About the study: COVID-19 samples collected from the United States, Italy and Spain covered acute and convalescent phases.

This CDR3 comprises 15 residues. V shed 5 bases, J shed 10 bases, and the junction held 14 bases outside the gene matches. CDR1 and CDR2 from the germline V gene are MNHEY and SMNVEV (reference sequence). Here immunoSEQ multiplex PCR was the method, and the copy in TCRdb shows in-frame clones only, minus some. The repertoire has 200,000 to 300,000 clones, 88% of them found once; the top ten carry approximately 4.3%. This clone was seen a single time. Material for sequencing was peripheral blood. The sequence came from a man aged 55 to 69 who had recovered from COVID-19. The chain combines TRBV27 with TRBJ1-2, with 9 bases lining up with TRBD1. This CDR3 is CASSRFPGQGRDYTF. CDR3 in DNA: TGTGCCAGCAGTCGATTCCCGGGACAGGGAAGGGACTACACCTTC.